This TCR beta chain was profiled in a study of T cell changes during pregnancy in multiple sclerosis. The V gene end was trimmed by 6 bases and the J gene end by 1 base; junction bases not matched to a gene: 8. Germline V CDR1 and CDR2: MNHNS, SASEGT. CDR3 size: 15 residues. The data were produced by immunoSEQ multiplex PCR, yet TCRdb's version contains in-frame clones alone and is incomplete. This table has 13,000 to 15,000 clones, 93% appearing once. This TCR derives from a female donor in good health, enrolled as a control in a pregnancy study. J is TRBJ1-1 and V is TRBV6-1; 7 bases match TRBD1. Sequences were derived from peripheral blood, sampled in the second trimester of pregnancy. The CDR3 DNA reads as TGTGCCAGCAGCCTACTGGGACAGACGAACACTGAAGCTTTCTTT. The encoded protein is CASSLLGQTNTEAFF.